The rows below give T cell receptor beta chains drawn from one sample of a study of blood T cell repertoires in COVID-19. Libraries were prepared by immunoSEQ multiplex PCR; TCRdb keeps only in-frame clonotypes and omits some of them. Altogether about 43,000 clones are present, over 75% being singletons, with the ten largest covering 35% to 55%. Material: peripheral blood. The receptors shown here come from a woman older than 75 with acute or convalescent COVID-19. Each CDR3 is given with its conserved first and last residue. The order of the fields is V gene, clone size, CDR3 length, J gene, D gene, CDR3 protein, CDR3 DNA. The D gene is left open where the match is weak. Only some rows state a clone size, as once, few, many or a class for expanded clones.

V: TRBV11-3; size: once; length: 15; J: TRBJ2-1; D: TRBD2; CDR3: CASSSFSGGAGEQFF; DNA: TGTGCCAGCAGCTCATTTAGCGGGGGGGCCGGTGAGCAGTTCTTC
V: TRBV30; size: .; length: 12; J: TRBJ2-3; D: .; CDR3: CAWSVQGETQYF; DNA: TGTGCCTGGAGTGTACAAGGGGAAACGCAGTATTTT
V: TRBV28; size: .; length: 12; J: TRBJ1-1; D: .; CDR3: CASRGPHTEAFF; DNA: TGTGCCAGCCGCGGCCCTCACACTGAAGCTTTCTTT
V: TRBV5-8; size: once; length: 14; J: TRBJ1-2; D: .; CDR3: CASSLAGVNYGYTF; DNA: TGTGCCAGCAGCTTGGCCGGGGTCAACTATGGCTACACCTTC
V: TRBV18; size: .; length: 16; J: TRBJ2-2; D: TRBD1; CDR3: CASSPRQGPNTGELFF; DNA: TGTGCCAGCTCGCCGCGACAGGGCCCGAACACCGGGGAGCTGTTTTTT
V: TRBV5-1; size: .; length: 12; J: TRBJ1-2; D: .; CDR3: CASSLDRHGYTF; DNA: TGCGCCAGCAGCTTGGACAGACATGGCTACACCTTC
V: TRBV5-1; size: .; length: 15; J: TRBJ2-1; D: TRBD1; CDR3: CASSLAQGAGNEQFF; DNA: TGCGCCAGCAGCTTGGCACAGGGGGCTGGGAATGAGCAGTTCTTC
V: TRBV6-5; size: .; length: 16; J: TRBJ2-1; D: .; CDR3: CASSYVGRRTDNEQFF; DNA: TGTGCCAGCAGTTATGTGGGCAGGCGGACAGACAATGAGCAGTTCTTC
V: TRBV29-1; size: .; length: 13; J: TRBJ1-2; D: .; CDR3: CSVDEEGHYGYTF; DNA: TGCAGCGTTGATGAGGAGGGCCACTATGGCTACACCTTC
V: TRBV7-8; size: .; length: 13; J: TRBJ2-1; D: .; CDR3: CASSSLREGVQFF; DNA: TGTGCCAGCAGCAGCCTCCGGGAAGGTGTGCAGTTCTTC
V: TRBV21-1; size: .; length: 17; J: TRBJ1-4; D: .; CDR3: CASRPGTGLQGVEKLFF; DNA: TGTGCCAGCAGACCTGGGACAGGGCTTCAAGGCGTTGAAAAACTGTTTTTT
V: TRBV9; size: .; length: 15; J: TRBJ1-3; D: TRBD1; CDR3: CASSISPGQVDTIYF; DNA: TGTGCCAGCAGCATCAGCCCGGGACAGGTAGACACCATATATTTT
V: TRBV6-5; size: .; length: 16; J: TRBJ2-3; D: TRBD2; CDR3: CASSSRIAGDTDTQYF; DNA: TGTGCCAGCAGTTCCCGGATAGCGGGGGACACAGATACGCAGTATTTT
V: TRBV14; size: .; length: 15; J: TRBJ1-1; D: .; CDR3: CASSWTDPKNTEAFF; DNA: TGTGCCAGCTCTTGGACAGACCCGAAGAACACTGAAGCTTTCTTT
V: TRBV28; size: .; length: 15; J: TRBJ2-1; D: TRBD2; CDR3: CASSSLAGGPNEQFF; DNA: TGTGCCAGCAGTAGTCTAGCGGGGGGACCTAATGAGCAGTTCTTC
V: TRBV20-1; size: .; length: 11; J: TRBJ2-1; D: .; CDR3: CSARSKNEQFF; DNA: TGCAGTGCTAGATCCAAAAATGAGCAGTTCTTC
V: TRBV7-2; size: .; length: 15; J: TRBJ2-1; D: TRBD2; CDR3: CASSLVLAGHNEQFF; DNA: TGTGCCAGCAGCTTAGTCTTAGCGGGCCACAATGAGCAGTTCTTC
V: TRBV6-1; size: once; length: 16; J: TRBJ2-5; D: TRBD1; CDR3: CASSVSGTGPRETQYF; DNA: TGTGCCAGCAGTGTGTCCGGGACAGGCCCCAGGGAGACCCAGTACTTC
V: TRBV11-2; size: .; length: 13; J: TRBJ1-2; D: .; CDR3: CASSLARAYGYTF; DNA: TGTGCCAGCAGCTTAGCCAGGGCCTATGGCTACACCTTC
V: TRBV7-8; size: .; length: 14; J: TRBJ1-4; D: .; CDR3: CASSLAAGEEKLFF; DNA: TGTGCCAGCAGTCTCGCCGCAGGGGAGGAAAAACTGTTTTTT
V: TRBV10-3; size: .; length: 15; J: TRBJ2-7; D: .; CDR3: CAISESSTGLYEQYF; DNA: TGTGCCATCAGTGAGTCATCAACAGGGCTTTACGAGCAGTACTTC
V: TRBV7-9; size: .; length: 16; J: TRBJ1-2; D: TRBD1; CDR3: CASSASGTGLAYGYTF; DNA: TGTGCCAGCAGTGCCTCCGGGACAGGGTTAGCCTATGGCTACACCTTC
V: TRBV10-1; size: .; length: 16; J: TRBJ2-5; D: TRBD2; CDR3: CASSTGTSGDQETQYF; DNA: TGCGCCAGCAGTACCGGGACTAGCGGGGACCAAGAGACCCAGTACTTC
V: TRBV6-5; size: .; length: 13; J: TRBJ1-1; D: .; CDR3: CASALEEWTEAFF; DNA: TGTGCCAGCGCACTGGAGGAGTGGACTGAAGCTTTCTTT
V: TRBV18; size: few; length: 13; J: TRBJ1-1; D: .; CDR3: CASSPTGWTEAFF; DNA: TGTGCCAGCTCACCAACAGGGTGGACTGAAGCTTTCTTT
V: TRBV6-5; size: .; length: 13; J: TRBJ2-1; D: .; CDR3: CASKRAGLGEQFF; DNA: TGTGCCAGCAAGCGAGCGGGCCTGGGTGAGCAGTTCTTC
V: TRBV19; size: .; length: 14; J: TRBJ1-2; D: TRBD1; CDR3: CASRQGVVNYGYTF; DNA: TGTGCCAGTAGACAGGGGGTGGTGAATTATGGCTACACCTTC
V: TRBV6-2/TRBV6-3; size: .; length: 12; J: TRBJ2-3; D: .; CDR3: CASSFFSDTQYF; DNA: TGTGCCAGCAGTTTCTTTTCAGATACGCAGTATTTT
V: TRBV7-2; size: .; length: 15; J: TRBJ2-2; D: TRBD2; CDR3: CASSWTSGGAGELFF; DNA: TGTGCCAGCAGCTGGACTAGCGGGGGGGCCGGGGAGCTGTTTTTT
V: TRBV30; size: .; length: 12; J: TRBJ1-4; D: .; CDR3: CAWSVEGEKLFF; DNA: TGTGCCTGGAGTGTAGAGGGAGAAAAACTGTTTTTT
V: TRBV6-5; size: .; length: 13; J: TRBJ1-5; D: .; CDR3: CASSPYSNQPQHF; DNA: TGTGCCAGCAGCCCGTATAGCAATCAGCCCCAGCATTTT
V: TRBV11-3; size: once; length: 15; J: TRBJ2-1; D: .; CDR3: CASSLERATYNEQFF; DNA: TGTGCCAGCAGCTTAGAGAGGGCAACCTACAATGAGCAGTTCTTC
V: TRBV28; size: .; length: 12; J: TRBJ2-3; D: .; CDR3: CASMSNTDTQYF; DNA: TGTGCCAGCATGAGTAACACAGATACGCAGTATTTT
V: TRBV6-5; size: .; length: 13; J: TRBJ2-7; D: .; CDR3: CASSRRGFDEQYF; DNA: TGTGCCAGCAGCCGACGGGGTTTCGACGAGCAGTACTTC
V: TRBV30; size: .; length: 14; J: TRBJ1-5; D: .; CDR3: CAWKGRGEDQPQHF; DNA: TGTGCCTGGAAGGGCAGGGGAGAGGATCAGCCCCAGCATTTT
V: TRBV10-2; size: .; length: 15; J: TRBJ2-1; D: TRBD2; CDR3: CASSESMGLADEQFF; DNA: TGCGCCAGCAGTGAGTCGATGGGACTAGCAGATGAGCAGTTCTTC
V: TRBV18; size: .; length: 15; J: TRBJ1-4; D: TRBD1; CDR3: CASSPAGQPNEKLFF; DNA: TGTGCCAGCTCACCCGCGGGACAGCCCAATGAAAAACTGTTTTTT
V: TRBV7-9; size: .; length: 13; J: TRBJ2-3; D: TRBD1; CDR3: CASSFRGLDTQYF; DNA: TGTGCCAGCAGCTTTAGGGGGCTAGATACGCAGTATTTT
V: TRBV12-3/TRBV12-4; size: .; length: 13; J: TRBJ1-1; D: TRBD1; CDR3: CASSKDRETEAFF; DNA: TGTGCCAGCAGCAAAGACAGGGAAACTGAAGCTTTCTTT
V: TRBV3-1/TRBV3-2; size: .; length: 13; J: TRBJ2-5; D: .; CDR3: CASSQFAGTAQYF; DNA: TGTGCCAGCAGCCAATTTGCGGGGACGGCCCAGTACTTC
V: TRBV30; size: .; length: 14; J: TRBJ1-2; D: .; CDR3: CAWSGTASNYGYTF; DNA: TGTGCCTGGAGTGGGACAGCATCTAACTATGGCTACACCTTC
V: TRBV7-9; size: .; length: 14; J: TRBJ1-3; D: .; CDR3: CASSPGASGNTIYF; DNA: TGTGCCAGCAGCCCGGGAGCTTCTGGAAACACCATATATTTT
V: TRBV6-1; size: .; length: 13; J: TRBJ1-5; D: TRBD1; CDR3: CASSERTGRAQHF; DNA: TGTGCCAGCAGTGAGCGGACAGGGCGGGCCCAGCATTTT
V: TRBV4-2; size: .; length: 16; J: TRBJ1-4; D: .; CDR3: CASSQDSSSGGEKLFF; DNA: TGTGCCAGCAGCCAAGATAGCTCGTCAGGCGGGGAAAAACTGTTTTTT
V: TRBV3-1/TRBV3-2; size: .; length: 14; J: TRBJ1-6; D: TRBD1; CDR3: CASSTRDSNSPLHF; DNA: TGTGCCAGCAGCACACGGGACAGTAATTCACCCCTCCACTTT
V: TRBV7-8; size: .; length: 19; J: TRBJ2-5; D: TRBD2; CDR3: CASSATRLAGTHRGETQYF; DNA: TGTGCCAGCAGCGCAACCCGACTAGCGGGGACCCACAGGGGAGAGACCCAGTACTTC
V: TRBV6-5; size: once; length: 13; J: TRBJ1-1; D: TRBD1; CDR3: CASKRTGGTEAFF; DNA: TGTGCCAGCAAGAGGACAGGGGGCACTGAAGCTTTCTTT
V: TRBV2; size: .; length: 15; J: TRBJ2-5; D: TRBD1; CDR3: CASRLDRVYQETQYF; DNA: TGTGCCAGCAGACTCGACAGGGTTTACCAAGAGACCCAGTACTTC
V: TRBV15; size: .; length: 15; J: TRBJ2-7; D: TRBD1; CDR3: CATSRDRGQLYEQYF; DNA: TGTGCCACCAGCAGAGATAGGGGACAGTTATACGAGCAGTACTTC
V: TRBV28; size: .; length: 16; J: TRBJ1-1; D: .; CDR3: CASSLPSGHLNTEAFF; DNA: TGTGCCAGCAGTTTACCCTCGGGACACCTGAACACTGAAGCTTTCTTT
V: TRBV3-1/TRBV3-2; size: .; length: 14; J: TRBJ1-1; D: .; CDR3: CASRSTDQNTEAFF; DNA: TGTGCCAGCAGATCGACAGACCAGAACACTGAAGCTTTCTTT
V: TRBV28; size: .; length: 15; J: TRBJ2-5; D: TRBD1; CDR3: CASSPSGTGLETQYF; DNA: TGTGCCAGCAGTCCTTCCGGGACAGGGCTAGAGACCCAGTACTTC
V: TRBV11-3; size: once; length: 13; J: TRBJ2-3; D: .; CDR3: CASSPGFTDTQYF; DNA: TGTGCCAGCAGTCCAGGGTTCACAGATACGCAGTATTTT
V: TRBV5-1; size: .; length: 16; J: TRBJ1-4; D: .; CDR3: CASSLGPGGVNEKLFF; DNA: TGCGCCAGCAGCTTGGGGCCAGGAGGGGTAAATGAAAAACTGTTTTTT
V: TRBV5-6; size: .; length: 16; J: TRBJ1-1; D: .; CDR3: CASSLASQAWNTEAFF; DNA: TGTGCCAGCAGCTTGGCCAGTCAGGCGTGGAACACTGAAGCTTTCTTT
V: TRBV12-3/TRBV12-4; size: .; length: 12; J: TRBJ2-5; D: .; CDR3: CASSLTEETQYF; DNA: TGTGCCAGCAGTTTGACAGAAGAGACCCAGTACTTC
V: TRBV6-4; size: .; length: 14; J: TRBJ2-1; D: .; CDR3: CASSAGTSFDEQFF; DNA: TGTGCCAGCAGTGCTGGGACAAGCTTCGATGAGCAGTTCTTC
V: TRBV23-1; size: .; length: 18; J: TRBJ1-5; D: TRBD1; CDR3: CASSQSAQGAHSNQPQHF; DNA: TGCGCCAGCAGTCAATCAGCACAGGGGGCTCATAGCAATCAGCCCCAGCATTTT
V: TRBV29-1; size: once; length: 13; J: TRBJ2-3; D: TRBD2; CDR3: CSAILTSADTQYF; DNA: TGCAGCGCCATCCTCACTAGCGCAGATACGCAGTATTTT